This TCR beta chain was obtained from a study of blood T cell repertoires in COVID-19. Study-wide context: Donors in the United States, Italy and Spain gave samples during acute or convalescent COVID-19. PBMCs, B-cell-depleted T cells, or T cells provided the cDNA or gDNA that made up the material.

Germline loops: CDR1 SGDLS, CDR2 YYNGEE. This CDR3 has 15 amino acids. Between the trimmed V and J ends, which lost 0 bases and 8 bases, there was a span of 15 bases. Authors' data handling: Amplification of reference gene primers was used by the study to estimate nucleated cell counts. This table comes from immunoSEQ multiplex PCR, and its TCRdb copy is limited to in-frame clones, with some not included. V, J and clone size were drawn from that table, and D and trimming were deduced from the DNA. The sample consists of about 150,000 clones, about four fifths of them appearing once. V usage is TRBV9 and J usage is TRBJ1-3; weak D call: TRBD1 (5 bases). The clonotype comes from an elderly woman with acute or convalescent COVID-19. Sequencing was done on a sample of peripheral blood. CDR3 DNA: TGTGCCAGCAGCGTAGGGGCAGGGACGGGAGACACCATATATTTT. It encodes CASSVGAGTGDTIYF.